The sequence of this TCR beta chain was determined in a study of blood T cell repertoires in COVID-19. Overall study: There were acute and convalescent COVID-19 samples, and they came from the United States, Italy and Spain.

In the authors' methods: Amplification of reference gene primers was used by the study to estimate nucleated cell counts. The repertoire was sequenced with immunoSEQ multiplex PCR; TCRdb's copy has only in-frame clones and lacks some. V and J calls and clone size are as listed in that table; D and trimming were resolved from the DNA. The sample lists some 100,000 clones, around 90% occurring once. Germline CDR1 is DFQATT and CDR2 is SNEGSKA (reference sequence). The CDR3 sequence is 11 residues long. Trimming took 8 bases from V and 1 from J, leaving 8 bases between them. V is TRBV20-1 and J is TRBJ1-1, with D perhaps TRBD1 (5 bases). The sequence derives from a man aged 70-80 years with acute or convalescent COVID-19. Material: peripheral blood. The CDR3 DNA follows: TGCAGTATAACAGGGAACACTGAAGCTTTCTTT. Its translation: CSITGNTEAFF.